The subject of this entry is one T cell receptor (beta chain). An end of the junction differs from the germline gene, which may be a read error. The RNA, roughly 0.5 to 1 ug, was put through reverse transcription using random hexamers. From the immunoSEQ multiplex PCR reads, TCRdb called clonotypes with MiXCR, one entry per CDR3 protein. The repertoire holds 210,000 or so distinct CDR3 sequences, with roughly 93% as singletons. This specimen comes from a study of CD8 T cells in Susac syndrome. CDR1 and CDR2 (germline): SQVTM, ANQGSEA. The CDR3 has 13 residues. TEMRA cells underwent FACS enrichment and CD8+ and CD4+ T cells underwent negative isolation.

The source is a human donor with Susac syndrome. The chain employs TRBV29-1 and TRBJ2-5; D possibly corresponds to TRBD1 (6 bases). Sample: CD4+ T cells from PBMCs. In DNA form, the CDR3 reads TGCAGCTTTGACAGGACGGTGGGTGAGGCCCAGTACTTC. Its translation is CSFDRTVGEAQYF.